The text below deals with one T cell receptor beta chain. What it binds is unknown. This record belongs to a study of T cell responses to AZD1222 COVID-19 vaccine. Findings and limits, study-wide: Mostly white British, mostly female donors; authors suggested clonal diversity may be underestimated. The study identified only six AZD1222 recipients as seropositive at baseline. Repertoire sampling happened only post peak T cell response.

The protocol was immunoSEQ multiplex PCR, while the TCRdb copy is restricted to in-frame clones and leaves out a portion. The sample holds about 85,000 clones, less than 95% seen once. It was second doses at about 4 or about 12 weeks that were pooled. The source material was peripheral blood, sampled 28 days after the second AZD1222 dose. The sequence was collected from an adult who received the AZD1222 COVID-19 vaccine.

The CDR3 spells CASSHRTSYEQYF. The CDR3 bases are TGTGCCAGTAGTCACCGGACCTCCTACGAGCAGTACTTC. This sequence joins TRBV19 and TRBJ2-7; D uncertain. Germline values: CDR1 LNHDA, CDR2 SQIVND (reference sequence). Trimming took off 5 bases at V and 0 bases at J, with 8 bases between the two ends. This CDR3 region has 13 residues.